This passage covers 2 T cell receptor beta chains from one sample sequenced in a study of blood T cells in healthy people across ages. The use of a sample-barcoded 5' primer and a J-beta primer mix characterized a second PCR of roughly 6 to 11 cycles. In TCRdb, the 5' RACE reads were re-called with MiXCR into one record per CDR3 protein. The repertoire holds 1,300,000 or so distinct CDR3 sequences, around 55% seen once, with 6.7% in the top ten. Sequencing used blood. These TCRs come from a man in his late teens or twenties in good health.

The chain uses TRBV4-2 and TRBJ2-1; D not resolved. The germline CDR1 and CDR2 sequences are LGHNA and YNFKEQ. V was clipped by 0 bases and J by 12 bases, with 15 bases between them. The CDR3 length is 14 residues. The CDR3 reads CASSQDYDRPWQFF. The CDR3 region has the DNA TGTGCCAGCAGCCAAGATTACGACCGACCTTGGCAGTTCTTC.

The rearrangement uses TRBV7-9 and TRBJ1-6; the D gene is possibly TRBD1 (6 bases). The CDR3 sequence is 16 residues long. Germline V gene lookup returns CDR1 SEHNR and CDR2 FQNEAQ (reference sequence). V was trimmed by 2 bases and J by 3 bases, leaving 11 bases between them. This chain's CDR3 is CASSLTGNFYNSPLHF. The DNA of the CDR3 is TGTGCCAGCAGCTTAACAGGGAATTTCTATAATTCACCCCTCCACTTT.